One and the same sample provided the 14 T cell receptor beta chains below, sequenced in a study of CD8+CD57+ T cells in acquired aplastic anemia. CDR3 and TCR beta VDJ profiling relied on a genomic DNA template. TCRdb re-called the reads through MiXCR, storing one row per CDR3 protein. The sample lists about 210,000 distinct CDR3 sequences, roughly 55% occurring once. The sample comprised sorted CD4+, CD8+, or CD8+CD57+ T cells (not recorded which) from PBMCs. The receptors were gathered from a human donor in good health.

The CDR3 region is CAISEGYWAEEAYNEQFF. The CDR3 nucleotides read TGTGCCATCAGTGAGGGATACTGGGCGGAGGAGGCCTACAATGAGCAGTTCTTC. The chain uses TRBV10-3 and TRBJ2-1; tentative D call: TRBD2 (5 bases). The germline gives CDR1 ENHRY, CDR2 SYGVKD. The CDR3 runs 18 residues. V was trimmed by 2 bases and J by 2 bases, leaving 19 bases between them.

This chain joins TRBV6-5 and TRBJ2-1, with D perhaps matching TRBD2 (6 bases). V lost 6 bases and J 10 bases, leaving 16 bases between the germline ends. Germline V gene data show CDR1 as MNHEY and CDR2 as SVGAGI. The CDR3 covers 13 residues. The CDR3 here is CASSLDQEGEQFF. The DNA of the CDR3 is TGTGCCAGCAGCTTAGATCAGGAGGGCGAGCAGTTCTTC.

This chain uses TRBV9 with TRBJ2-5; D may be TRBD1 (5 bases). V was trimmed by 4 bases and J by 5 bases, leaving 12 bases between them. Germline CDR1 SGDLS, CDR2 YYNGEE. The CDR3 is 13 residues long. In nucleotides, the CDR3 is TGTGCCAGCAGCCCCCCAGGGTGGGAGACCCAGTACTTC. Translating gives CASSPPGWETQYF. Based on the CDR3 plus reference TRBV9 and TRBJ2-5, the full variable domain is DSGVTQTPKHLITATGQRVTLRCSPRSGDLSVYWYQQSLDQGLQFLIQYYNGEERAKGNILERFSAQQFPDLHSELNLSSLELGDSALYFCASSPPGWETQYFGPGTRLLVL.

About this clonotype: One junction end does not reproduce the germline sequence, and a read error may be involved. The rearrangement links TRBV7-9 to TRBJ2-7, with TRBD1 matching over 12 bases. The CDR3 runs 16 residues. CDR1 is SEHNR and CDR2 is FQNEAQ in the germline V gene (reference sequence). The CDR3 sequence: CASSLAGQGARGEQYF. CDR3 DNA sequence: TGTGCCAGTAGCTTAGCGGGACAGGGGGCAAGGGGCGAGCAGTACTTC.

The CDR3 sequence: CASSFGRMNTEAFF. The CDR3 DNA sequence: TGTGCCAGCAGCTTTGGACGGATGAACACTGAAGCTTTCTTT. This sequence joins TRBV24-1 and TRBJ1-1; no firm D call. V was pared by 11 bases and J by 0 bases, with 15 bases between. Germline V lookup: CDR1 KGHDR, CDR2 SFDVKD. This CDR3 spans 14 amino acids.

The chain is built from TRBV5-1 and TRBJ1-1; D is ambiguous. Germline V gives CDR1 SGHRS, CDR2 YFSETQ. This CDR3 contains 14 residues. V gave up 0 bases and J gave up 1 base, with 7 bases separating them. The CDR3 bases are TGCGCCAGCAGCTTGGGTGTCAGGAACACTGAAGCTTTCTTT. Translating gives CASSLGVRNTEAFF.

The table lists this clonotype with a few counts. With a much larger clone just one base away, this may be a read error. The rearrangement joins TRBV9 to TRBJ2-7; no clear D gene. Germline-derived CDR1 and CDR2 are SGDLS and YYNGEE. V shed 4 bases and J shed 4 bases, with 12 bases lying between them. The CDR3 length is 13 residues. The CDR3 DNA sequence: TGTGCCAGCAGCCCATCGGCCTCTTACGAGCAGTACTTC. This translates into CASSPSASYEQYF. The full variable domain, rest sourced from reference TRBV9 and TRBJ2-7, is DSGVTQTPKHLITATGQRVTLRCSPRSGDLSVYWYQQSLDQGLQFLIQYYNGEERAKGNILERFSAQQFPDLHSELNLSSLELGDSALYFCASSPSASYEQYFGPGTRLTVT.

The gene calls are TRBV20-1 and TRBJ2-3, with 9 bases identical to TRBD2. The length of the CDR3 is 15 residues. Germline CDR1 reads DFQATT; CDR2 reads SNEGSKA (reference sequence). The trim removed 1 base at V and 2 bases at J, leaving 4 bases unmatched. The CDR3: CSARGGTSLTDTQYF. CDR3 in DNA: TGCAGTGCTAGAGGGGGGACTAGCCTCACAGATACGCAGTATTTT.

The chain has TRBV20-1 and TRBJ1-5, with D uncertain. Germline V gene sequence: CDR1 DFQATT, CDR2 SNEGSKA (reference sequence). This CDR3 is 13 amino acids long. With 2 bases removed from V and 4 bases from J, the gap between germline ends came to 9 bases. The CDR3 sequence: CSARPEGNQPQHF. Here the CDR3 DNA reads TGCAGTGCTAGACCTGAAGGGAATCAGCCCCAGCATTTT.

The V and J genes are TRBV19 and TRBJ1-1; TRBD1 might be the D (5 bases). Deletions cut 5 bases from V and 5 bases from J, with 15 bases between. The germline gives CDR1 LNHDA, CDR2 SQIVND (reference sequence). The CDR3 sequence is 14 residues long. This CDR3 is CASSPQRGGTEAFF. In DNA, the CDR3 is TGTGCCAGTAGTCCCCAGCGGGGGGGGACTGAAGCTTTCTTT.

This clonotype was seen more than once but under ten times. V is TRBV2 and J is TRBJ2-1, with D unresolved. The CDR3 is 19 residues long. Per germline, CDR1 SNHLY and CDR2 FYNNEI. Trimming took off 5 bases at V and 11 bases at J, with 34 bases between the two ends. CDR3 region: CASSFNVSLAPGPNGQQFF. CDR3 nucleotide sequence: TGTGCCAGCAGTTTTAATGTCTCACTCGCACCGGGCCCCAATGGACAGCAGTTCTTC.

About this clonotype itself: One end of the junction varies from germline; a read error may be responsible. The rearrangement uses TRBV2 and TRBJ1-5; 7 bases fit TRBD1. The CDR3 runs to 15 residues. Germline V gene data show CDR1 as SNHLY and CDR2 as FYNNEI. The CDR3 region has the DNA TGTGCCAGCGGTGAACAGGGGAGCCCCAATCAGCCCCAGCATTTT. It codes for CASGEQGSPNQPQHF.

CDR3 coding DNA: TGTGCCACCAGCAGGGATAAGGGTTCTGGAAACACCATATATTTT. Protein sequence: CATSRDKGSGNTIYF. The gene calls are TRBV15 and TRBJ1-3; D is uncertain. CDR1 LNHNV and CDR2 YYDKDF come from the germline V gene (reference sequence). V lost 3 bases and J 1 base, leaving 10 bases between the germline ends. There are 15 residues in the CDR3.

The rearrangement links TRBV10-3 to TRBJ2-1; 7 positions match TRBD2. With 10 bases clipped from V and 0 bases from J, the junction kept 9 bases outside the gene matches. This CDR3 spans 15 amino acids. CDR1 ENHRY and CDR2 SYGVKD come from the germline V gene. CDR3 sequence (DNA): TGTGCCACCGGAAGGCGGGGGAGCTCCTACAATGAGCAGTTCTTC. This gives the protein CATGRRGSSYNEQFF.